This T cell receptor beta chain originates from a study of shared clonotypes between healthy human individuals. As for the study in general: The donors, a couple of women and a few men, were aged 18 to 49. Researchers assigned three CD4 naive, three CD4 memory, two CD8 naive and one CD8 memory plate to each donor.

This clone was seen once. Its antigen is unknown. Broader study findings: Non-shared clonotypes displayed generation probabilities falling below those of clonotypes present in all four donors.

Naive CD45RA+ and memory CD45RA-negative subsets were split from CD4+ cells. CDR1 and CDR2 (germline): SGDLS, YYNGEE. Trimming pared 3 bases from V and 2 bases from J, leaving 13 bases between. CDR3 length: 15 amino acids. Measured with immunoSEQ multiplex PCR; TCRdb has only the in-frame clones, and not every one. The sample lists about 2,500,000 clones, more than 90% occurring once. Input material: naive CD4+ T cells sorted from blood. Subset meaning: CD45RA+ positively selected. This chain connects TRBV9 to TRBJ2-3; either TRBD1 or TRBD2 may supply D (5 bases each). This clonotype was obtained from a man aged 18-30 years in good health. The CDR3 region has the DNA TGTGCCAGCAGCGCCCGGGACGGGAACACAGATACGCAGTATTTT. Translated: CASSARDGNTDTQYF.